The TCR beta chain described here comes from a study of blood T cell repertoires in COVID-19. The overall study: Samples of COVID-19 (acute and convalescent) were obtained from the United States, Italy and Spain. PBMCs, B-cell-depleted T cells, or T cells provided the cDNA or gDNA that made up the material.

The authors' processing: Quantification of nucleated cells was approximated via reference gene primer amplification. Here immunoSEQ multiplex PCR was the method, and the copy in TCRdb shows in-frame clones only, minus some. D and trimming come from the DNA, and the V and J calls and clone size come from that table. The data hold about 300,000 clones, with approximately 90% observed a single time. V gave up 9 bases and J gave up 8 bases; unmatched junction bases: 9. The CDR3 covers 13 residues. Germline V lookup: CDR1 MRHNA, CDR2 SNTAGT. This clone was seen once. The sequenced sample consisted of peripheral blood. This chain uses TRBV6-4 with TRBJ2-1; TRBD1 agrees at 8 bases. The sequence came from a woman in her twenties or thirties with COVID-19, enrolled during active disease. The CDR3: CASTGGGLDEQFF. The CDR3 coding sequence is TGTGCCAGTACAGGGGGAGGTTTGGATGAGCAGTTCTTC.